These T cell receptor beta chains were read from a single sample in a study of control samples from healthy donors and cancer patients. Sequenced by immunoSEQ multiplex PCR; TCRdb stores in-frame clones only, minus some. The data show 120,000 or so clones, about 89% seen once. The sequenced material came from blood. The origin of the receptors is a man in his 60s in good health. Both conserved end residues are part of each CDR3. The D gene is left open where the match is weak. Expanded clones are given a class, and other clones once, few, many or no size at all.

clone_size,j_call,v_call,d_call,cdr3_nt,cdr3_aa
-,TRBJ1-5,TRBV6-5,TRBD1,TGTGCCAGCAGTTCGACAGGGGGCCGTCAGCCCCAGCATTTT,CASSSTGGRQPQHF
-,TRBJ1-1,TRBV4-3,TRBD1,TGCGCCAGCAGCCAAGTCTCGACAGGGGGGGCTGAAGCTTTCTTT,CASSQVSTGGAEAFF
-,TRBJ2-2,TRBV2,-,TGTGCCAGCAGTGGAGACAGATCGAACACCGGGGAGCTGTTTTTT,CASSGDRSNTGELFF
-,TRBJ1-1,TRBV4-3,TRBD1,TGCGCCAGCAGCCAAGTCGAGGGGGCGCGAGGCGCAGAAGCTTTCTTT,CASSQVEGARGAEAFF
once,TRBJ1-1,TRBV7-9,-,TGTGCCAGCAGCTTGTGGGGAGGGGTGAACACTGAAGCTTTCTTT,CASSLWGGVNTEAFF
-,TRBJ1-1,TRBV7-9,-,TGTGCCAGCAGCTTAGACAGCAGGAACACTGAAGCTTTCTTT,CASSLDSRNTEAFF
-,TRBJ2-3,TRBV18,-,TGTGCCAGCTCACCAGGAGCGAGGGGGGTCACAGATACGCAGTATTTT,CASSPGARGVTDTQYF
-,TRBJ1-6,TRBV6-5,-,TGTGCCAGCAGTTACTCTCAGGGAGGTGATTCACCCCTCCACTTT,CASSYSQGGDSPLHF
few,TRBJ2-1,TRBV6-1,-,TGTGCCAGCAGTGACCGACGGGGGGCAGGTAATGAGCAGTTCTTC,CASSDRRGAGNEQFF
-,TRBJ1-6,TRBV28,-,TGTGCCAGCAGACCACAGGGTTATAATTCACCCCTCCACTTT,CASRPQGYNSPLHF
-,TRBJ1-2,TRBV24-1,-,TGTGCCACCAGTGATAACAGCGGGGGTGGCTACACCTTC,CATSDNSGGGYTF
-,TRBJ2-3,TRBV28,TRBD1,TGTGCCAGCAGCCGGGACAGGGGTGCAGATACGCAGTATTTT,CASSRDRGADTQYF
-,TRBJ1-1,TRBV12-1,-,TGTGCCAGCAGCACCAGGGGGAAAACAAATGAAGCTTTCTTT,CASSTRGKTNEAFF
-,TRBJ2-3,TRBV15,TRBD1,TGTGCCACCAGCAGAGTGGACAGGAATCCCACAGATACGCAGTATTTT,CATSRVDRNPTDTQYF
-,TRBJ2-7,TRBV30,-,TGTGCCTCAGGGCGCAGGGGAACCTCCTACGAGCAGTACTTC,CASGRRGTSYEQYF
-,TRBJ1-4,TRBV18,-,TGTGCCAGCTCAAGGGGCCTACTGACGGAAAAACTGTTTTTT,CASSRGLLTEKLFF
-,TRBJ1-2,TRBV6-2/TRBV6-3,-,TGTGCCAGCAGTTGGAGTAATAACTATGGCTACACCTTC,CASSWSNNYGYTF
-,TRBJ1-1,TRBV6-5,-,TGTGCCAGCAGTTACGGGCAGGGTGGTGAAGCTTTCTTT,CASSYGQGGEAFF
-,TRBJ1-2,TRBV11-2,TRBD1,TGTGCCAGCAGCCCGGGACAGGGCAGTGGCTACACCTTC,CASSPGQGSGYTF
few,TRBJ1-4,TRBV19,-,TGTGCCAGTAGTATCGGAGGGGAGTCTAATGAAAAACTGTTTTTT,CASSIGGESNEKLFF
-,TRBJ1-2,TRBV10-2,TRBD1,TGCGCCAGCAGTGAGTCTCCGGGACAGGGAGGCGGCTACACCTTC,CASSESPGQGGGYTF
-,TRBJ1-2,TRBV18,-,TGTGCCAGCTCGCGCGGCACGACTAACTATGGCTACACCTTC,CASSRGTTNYGYTF
-,TRBJ1-2,TRBV7-2,TRBD1,TGTGCCAGCAGCCCAGCCGGGACAGGGAACTATGGCTACACCTTC,CASSPAGTGNYGYTF
-,TRBJ2-6,TRBV2,TRBD1,TGTGCCAGCAGTGGGACAGGGGGCGCTGGGGCCAACGTCCTGACTTTC,CASSGTGGAGANVLTF
-,TRBJ1-1,TRBV30,-,TGTGCCTGGAGTGTAACAGGGATGACTTTCTTT,CAWSVTGMTFF